The clone carrying this TCR beta chain was seen a handful of times. This sample stems from a study of response to subunit inactivated influenza vaccine. Using its own MiXCR run on the RT-PCR reads, TCRdb lists one record per CDR3 protein. The sample shows 500,000 to 600,000 distinct CDR3 sequences, 10% to 12% of them seen only once. The sample was also linked to a second study, of T cells expressing NK-cell markers. That work contributes: TCR beta cDNA was made by 5'RACE template switching with UMIs. Anti-gamma-delta TCR antibody use in several experiments restricted sorting to alpha-beta TCR T cells. The contribution of dominant NKG2C+ clonotypes to CD8+ T cells in a handful of donors was about 1.0-7.5%. No clear determination of HCMV specificity was made for expanded NKG2C+ T cell clones.

The sequence came from a man in his fifties who received an inactivated influenza vaccine. Sequences were derived from PBMCs from blood, sampled on the day of vaccination.

CDR3 region: CAIRGTETQYF. The CDR3 DNA is TGTGCCATCAGGGGTACGGAGACCCAGTACTTC. This chain connects TRBV10-3 to TRBJ2-5, with D unresolved. The ends were cut back, 6 bases at V and 5 bases at J, with 7 bases in the middle. CDR1 is ENHRY and CDR2 is SYGVKD in the germline V gene. This CDR3 is built from 11 residues.